Shown below are 12 T cell receptor beta chains from a single sample sequenced in a study of lymphopenia after photon versus proton radiotherapy. Measured with immunoSEQ multiplex PCR; TCRdb has only the in-frame clones, and not every one. Of about 70,000 clones in the sample, 87% were seen once. The sequencing used peripheral blood, collected from a patient treated with proton-based radiotherapy. The receptors were gathered from a man at least 80 years old with esophageal cancer.

J is TRBJ2-3 and V is TRBV7-9; 14 positions agree with TRBD2. The CDR3 loop spans 18 amino acids. V lost 5 bases to trimming and J lost 2 bases; unmatched junction nucleotides: 9. The V gene's germline CDR1 is SEHNR and CDR2 FQNEAQ (reference sequence). The CDR3 loop reads CASSPQRTSGRFTDTQYF. The CDR3 DNA sequence: TGTGCCAGCAGCCCTCAACGGACTAGCGGGAGGTTCACAGATACGCAGTATTTT.

The chain employs TRBV7-2 and TRBJ2-3, with no clear D. Deletions cut 2 bases from V and 1 base from J, with 13 bases between. This CDR3 spans 16 amino acids. Germline values: CDR1 SGHTA, CDR2 FQGNSA. DNA of the CDR3: TGTGCCAGCAGCTTATTGGGCGACACTGGCACAGATACGCAGTATTTT. It yields the protein CASSLLGDTGTDTQYF.

This chain connects TRBV11-2 to TRBJ2-1, with TRBD1 matching over 9 bases. The CDR3 runs 13 residues. V lost 5 bases and J lost 10; bases outside the gene matches: 6. Germline CDR1 reads SGHAT; CDR2 reads FQNNGV. DNA of the CDR3: TGTGCCAGCAGCCAGAACAGGGGGCTGGAGCAGTTCTTC. It encodes CASSQNRGLEQFF.

Written as DNA, the CDR3 is TGTGCCAGCAGCTTAGAAACTCCTGAAGCTTTCTTT. Protein product: CASSLETPEAFF. V is TRBV11-2 and J is TRBJ1-1; D unclear. The V end was cut by 0 bases, the J end by 6 bases, with 5 bases between. CDR1 SGHAT and CDR2 FQNNGV come from the germline V gene. The CDR3 consists of 12 residues.

V gene TRBV7-6 combines with J gene TRBJ2-5; unclear D gene. Trimming took off 1 base at V and 4 bases at J, with 4 bases between the two ends. Germline CDR1 and CDR2: SGHVS and FNYEAQ. The CDR3 runs to 12 residues. Here the CDR3 reads CASSLDLETQYF. CDR3 sequence (DNA): TGTGCCAGCAGCTTAGATTTAGAGACCCAGTACTTC.

The V and J genes are TRBV2 and TRBJ2-1; D is possibly TRBD1 or TRBD2 (5 bases each). V was cut by 6 bases and J by 2 bases, with 17 bases left in between. This CDR3 comprises 16 residues. Per germline, CDR1 SNHLY and CDR2 FYNNEI. CDR3 amino acids: CASRPNYGTAYNEQFF. Here the CDR3 DNA reads TGTGCCAGCAGGCCAAATTACGGGACGGCCTACAATGAGCAGTTCTTC.

The V and J genes are TRBV15 and TRBJ1-2; D not resolved. The CDR3 consists of 15 residues. Per germline, CDR1 LNHNV and CDR2 YYDKDF (reference sequence). The V gene lost 0 bases and the J gene lost 2 bases, with 10 bases spanning the gap. CDR3 DNA sequence: TGTGCCACCAGCAGAGATTTAGCAGAGAACTATGGCTACACCTTC. Amino acid sequence: CATSRDLAENYGYTF.

The rearrangement links TRBV27 to TRBJ2-5; D is unclear. This CDR3 comprises 13 residues. Trimming cost V 5 bases and J 4 bases, with 11 bases left between them. Germline CDR1 reads MNHEY; CDR2 reads SMNVEV (reference sequence). CDR3 residues: CASSPYLGETQYF. The CDR3 DNA sequence: TGTGCCAGCAGTCCATATCTCGGAGAGACCCAGTACTTC.

The V call is TRBV5-1, the J call TRBJ2-7; D unclear. CDR1 and CDR2 (germline): SGHRS, YFSETQ. The CDR3 extends over 12 amino acids. V was clipped by 0 bases and J by 6 bases, with 7 bases between them. Written as DNA, the CDR3 is TGCGCCAGCAGCTTGGGACGCGGCGAGCAGTACTTC. Translating it yields CASSLGRGEQYF.

This chain joins TRBV28 and TRBJ1-3; TRBD1 matches 9 bases. Germline trimming cut 2 bases from V and 9 bases from J; bases unmatched to any gene: 11. The germline V gene has CDR1 MDHEN and CDR2 SYDVKM. The CDR3 runs 16 residues. CDR3 in DNA: TGTGCCAGCAGTTTAAGGGAGGACAGGGGCTTTAGCACCATATATTTT. Translation gives CASSLREDRGFSTIYF.

DNA of the CDR3: TGTGCCAGCAGCTCCTCCCCGACTAGCGGGGGAGCAGATACGCAGTATTTT. Its protein is CASSSSPTSGGADTQYF. The rearrangement uses TRBV4-2 and TRBJ2-3; TRBD2 agrees at 12 bases. V shed 5 bases and J 4 bases; nucleotides not matched to a gene: 10. This CDR3 region has 17 residues. Looked up from germline, CDR1 is LGHNA and CDR2 is YNFKEQ.

V and J are TRBV6-1 and TRBJ1-2; D unresolved. V lost 3 bases and J lost 8, with 13 bases in between. The CDR3 is made up of 13 amino acids. Germline-derived CDR1 and CDR2 are MNHNS and SASEGT. In DNA, the CDR3 is TGTGCCAGCAGTGATCCCTGGACGCCGGGCTACACCTTC. It specifies CASSDPWTPGYTF.